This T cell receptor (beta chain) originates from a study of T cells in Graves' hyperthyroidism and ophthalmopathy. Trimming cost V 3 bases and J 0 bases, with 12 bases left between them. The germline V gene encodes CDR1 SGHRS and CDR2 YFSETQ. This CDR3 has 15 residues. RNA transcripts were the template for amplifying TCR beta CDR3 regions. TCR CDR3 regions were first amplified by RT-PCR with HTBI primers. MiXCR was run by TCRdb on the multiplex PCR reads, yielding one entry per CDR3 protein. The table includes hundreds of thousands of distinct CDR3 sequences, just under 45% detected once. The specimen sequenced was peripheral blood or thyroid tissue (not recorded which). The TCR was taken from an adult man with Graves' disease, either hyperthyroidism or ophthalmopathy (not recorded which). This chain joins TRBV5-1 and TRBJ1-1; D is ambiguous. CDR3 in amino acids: CASSSGQALNTEAFF. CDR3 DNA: TGCGCCAGCAGCTCGGGTCAGGCGCTGAACACTGAAGCTTTCTTT.